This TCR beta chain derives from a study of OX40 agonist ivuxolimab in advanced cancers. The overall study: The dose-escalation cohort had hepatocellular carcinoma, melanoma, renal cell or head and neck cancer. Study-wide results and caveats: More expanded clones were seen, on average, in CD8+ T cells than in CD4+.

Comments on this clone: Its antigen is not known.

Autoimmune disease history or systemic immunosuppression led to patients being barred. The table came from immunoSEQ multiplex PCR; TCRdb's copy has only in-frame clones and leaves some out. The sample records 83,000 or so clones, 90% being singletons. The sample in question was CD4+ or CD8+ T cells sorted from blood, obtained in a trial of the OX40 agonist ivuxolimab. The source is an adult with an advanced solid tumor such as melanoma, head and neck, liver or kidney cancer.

The CDR3 here is CASSRGGRVSEQYF. The DNA for the CDR3 is TGTGCCAGTAGTAGGGGAGGCCGGGTCTCCGAGCAGTACTTC. The rearrangement uses TRBV19 and TRBJ2-7, with D perhaps matching TRBD2 (6 bases). Trimming left V 4 bases short and J 6 bases short, with 16 bases between. CDR1 and CDR2 (germline): LNHDA, SQIVND (reference sequence). CDR3 size: 14 residues. Together with reference TRBV19 and TRBJ2-7, the CDR3 gives the full variable domain: DGGITQSPKYLFRKEGQNVTLSCEQNLNHDAMYWYRQDPGQGLRLIYYSQIVNDFQKGDIAEGYSVSREKKESFPLTVTSAQKNPTAFYLCASSRGGRVSEQYFGPGTRLTVT.